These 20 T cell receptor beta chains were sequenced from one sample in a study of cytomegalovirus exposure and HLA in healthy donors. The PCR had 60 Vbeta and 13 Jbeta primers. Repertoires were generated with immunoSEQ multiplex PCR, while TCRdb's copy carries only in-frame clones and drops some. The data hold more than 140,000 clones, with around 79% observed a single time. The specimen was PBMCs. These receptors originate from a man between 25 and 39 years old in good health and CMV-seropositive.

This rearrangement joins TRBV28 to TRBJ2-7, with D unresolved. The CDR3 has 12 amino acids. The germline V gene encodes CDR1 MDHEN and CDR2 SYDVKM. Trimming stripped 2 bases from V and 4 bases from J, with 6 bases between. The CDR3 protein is CASSLTDYEQYF. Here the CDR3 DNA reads TGTGCCAGCAGTTTAACAGATTACGAGCAGTACTTC.

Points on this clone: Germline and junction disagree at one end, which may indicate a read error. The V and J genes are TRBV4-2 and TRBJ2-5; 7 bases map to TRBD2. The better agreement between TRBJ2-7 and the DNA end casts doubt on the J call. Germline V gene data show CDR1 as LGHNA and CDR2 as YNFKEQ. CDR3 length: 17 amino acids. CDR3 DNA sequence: TGTGCCAGTAGCCAATTAGGCGAGAGGCGGGAGCTTGGCGAGCAGTACTTC. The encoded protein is CASSQLGERRELGEQYF.

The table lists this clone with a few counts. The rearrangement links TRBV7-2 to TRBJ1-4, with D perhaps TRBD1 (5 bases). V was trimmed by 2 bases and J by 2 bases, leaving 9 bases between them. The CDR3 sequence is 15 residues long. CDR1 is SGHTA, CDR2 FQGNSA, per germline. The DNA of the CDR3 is TGTGCCAGCAGCTTAAATAAGGGGACTAATGAAAAACTGTTTTTT. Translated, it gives CASSLNKGTNEKLFF.

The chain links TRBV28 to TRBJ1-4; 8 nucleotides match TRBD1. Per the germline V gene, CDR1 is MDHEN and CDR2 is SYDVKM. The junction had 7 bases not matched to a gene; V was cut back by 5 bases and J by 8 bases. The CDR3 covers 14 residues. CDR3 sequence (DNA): TGTGCCAGCAGTGCCGGGACAGGAAGGGAAAAACTGTTTTTT. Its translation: CASSAGTGREKLFF.

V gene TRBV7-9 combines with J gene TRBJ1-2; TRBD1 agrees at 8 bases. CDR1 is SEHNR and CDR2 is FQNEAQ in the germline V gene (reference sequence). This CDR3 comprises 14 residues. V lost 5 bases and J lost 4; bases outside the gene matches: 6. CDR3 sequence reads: CASSRSGGFYGYTF. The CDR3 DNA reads TGTGCCAGCAGCAGATCAGGGGGCTTCTATGGCTACACCTTC. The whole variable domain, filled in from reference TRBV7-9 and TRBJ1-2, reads DTGVSQNPRHKITKRGQNVTFRCDPISEHNRLYWYRQTLGQGPEFLTYFQNEAQLEKSRLLSDRFSAERPKGSFSTLEIQRTEQGDSAMYLCASSRSGGFYGYTFGSGTRLTVV.

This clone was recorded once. In DNA form, the CDR3 reads TGTGCCAGCAGCTTGTACTGGAACTATGGCTACACCTTC. This codes for CASSLYWNYGYTF. V gene TRBV7-2 combines with J gene TRBJ1-2, with D unclear. CDR1 SGHTA and CDR2 FQGNSA come from the germline V gene. Trimming cost V 3 bases and J 2 bases, with 7 bases left between them. The CDR3 length is 13 residues. The full variable domain, rest sourced from reference TRBV7-2 and TRBJ1-2, is GAGVSQSPSNKVTEKGKDVELRCDPISGHTALYWYRQSLGQGLEFLIYFQGNSAPDKSGLPSDRFSAERTGGSVSTLTIQRTQQEDSAVYLCASSLYWNYGYTFGSGTRLTVV.

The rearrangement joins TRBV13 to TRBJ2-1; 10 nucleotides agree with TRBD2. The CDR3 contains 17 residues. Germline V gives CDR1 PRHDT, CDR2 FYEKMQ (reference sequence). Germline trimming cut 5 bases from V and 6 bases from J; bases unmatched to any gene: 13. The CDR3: CASSPSRLAGSLNEQFF. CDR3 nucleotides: TGTGCCAGCAGCCCGAGTAGACTAGCGGGCTCCCTCAATGAGCAGTTCTTC.

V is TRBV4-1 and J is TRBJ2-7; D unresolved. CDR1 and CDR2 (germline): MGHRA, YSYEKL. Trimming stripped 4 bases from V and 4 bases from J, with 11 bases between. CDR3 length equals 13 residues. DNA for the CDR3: TGCGCCAGCAGCCCCACACCTCGATACGAGCAGTACTTC. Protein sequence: CASSPTPRYEQYF.

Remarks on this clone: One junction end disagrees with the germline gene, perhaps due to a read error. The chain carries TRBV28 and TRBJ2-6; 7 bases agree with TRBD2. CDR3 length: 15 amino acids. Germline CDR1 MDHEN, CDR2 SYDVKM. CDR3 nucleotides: TGTGCCAGCAGTTTCAGCGGGGCTGGGGCCAACGGCCTGACTTTC. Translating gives CASSFSGAGANGLTF. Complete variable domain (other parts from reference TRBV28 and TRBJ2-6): DVKVTQSSRYLVKRTGEKVFLECVQDMDHENMFWYRQDPGLGLRLIYFSYDVKMKEKGDIPEGYSVSREKKERFSLILESASTNQTSMYLCASSFSGAGANGLTFGAGSRLTVL.

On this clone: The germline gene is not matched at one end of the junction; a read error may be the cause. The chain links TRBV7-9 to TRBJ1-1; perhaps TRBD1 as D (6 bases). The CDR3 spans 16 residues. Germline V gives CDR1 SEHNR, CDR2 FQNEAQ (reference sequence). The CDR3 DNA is TGTTCCAGCAGCGGAGGAGCCGGGACACGGAACACTGAAGCTTTCTTT. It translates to CSSSGGAGTRNTEAFF. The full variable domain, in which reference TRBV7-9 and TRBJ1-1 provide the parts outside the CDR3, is DTGVSQNPRHKITKRGQNVTFRCDPISEHNRLYWYRQTLGQGPEFLTYFQNEAQLEKSRLLSDRFSAERPKGSFSTLEIQRTEQGDSAMYLCSSSGGAGTRNTEAFFGQGTRLTVV.

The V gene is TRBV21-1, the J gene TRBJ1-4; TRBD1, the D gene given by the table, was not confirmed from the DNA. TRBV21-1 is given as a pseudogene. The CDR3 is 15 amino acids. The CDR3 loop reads CASSKCRVTNEKLFF. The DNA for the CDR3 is TGTGCCAGCAGCAAATGCAGGGTAACTAATGAAAAACTGTTTTTT.

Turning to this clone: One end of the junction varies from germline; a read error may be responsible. The CDR3 bases are TGTGCCTGGAGTGTACGATACGGATACTCTGGGGCCAACGGCCTGACTTTC. Protein sequence: CAWSVRYGYSGANGLTF. The chain recombines TRBV30 with TRBJ2-6, with D perhaps TRBD1 (5 bases). Germline V lookup: CDR1 GTSNPN, CDR2 SVGIG (reference sequence). The CDR3 spans 17 residues.

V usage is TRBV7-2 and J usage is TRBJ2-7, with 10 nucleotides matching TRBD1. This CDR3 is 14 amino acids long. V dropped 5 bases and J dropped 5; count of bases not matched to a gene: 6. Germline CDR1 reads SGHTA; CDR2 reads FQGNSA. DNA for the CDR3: TGTGCCAGCAGCCCGCGGACAGGGGGGCACGAGCAGTACTTC. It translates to CASSPRTGGHEQYF. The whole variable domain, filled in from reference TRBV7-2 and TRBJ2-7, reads GAGVSQSPSNKVTEKGKDVELRCDPISGHTALYWYRQSLGQGLEFLIYFQGNSAPDKSGLPSDRFSAERTGGSVSTLTIQRTQQEDSAVYLCASSPRTGGHEQYFGPGTRLTVT.

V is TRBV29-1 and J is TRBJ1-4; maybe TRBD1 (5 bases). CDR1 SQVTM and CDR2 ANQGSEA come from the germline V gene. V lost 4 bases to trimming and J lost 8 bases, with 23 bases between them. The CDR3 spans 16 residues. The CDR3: CSVGGLGGELGEKLFF. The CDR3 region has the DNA TGCAGCGTTGGTGGTTTAGGAGGGGAATTAGGGGAAAAACTGTTTTTT.

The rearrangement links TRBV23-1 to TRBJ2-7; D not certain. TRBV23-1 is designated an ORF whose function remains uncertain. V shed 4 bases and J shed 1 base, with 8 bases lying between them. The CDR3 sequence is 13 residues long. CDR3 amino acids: CASSPSTSYEQYF. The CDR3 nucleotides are TGCGCCAGCAGTCCCTCCACATCCTACGAGCAGTACTTC.

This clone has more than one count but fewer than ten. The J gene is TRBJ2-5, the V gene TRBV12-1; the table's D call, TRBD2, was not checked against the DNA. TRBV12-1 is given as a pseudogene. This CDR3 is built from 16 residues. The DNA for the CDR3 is TGTGCCAGCAGCTTTCTCTATGGGGAGGACCAAGAGACCCAGTACTTC. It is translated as CASSFLYGEDQETQYF.

The CDR3 coding sequence is TGTGCCAGCAGCGGGGGGGGGCAGGGAGAAAATTACGAGCAGTACTTC. It is translated as CASSGGGQGENYEQYF. The genes are TRBV28 and TRBJ2-7; TRBD2 agrees at 8 bases. This CDR3 has 16 amino acids. J lost 4 bases, V lost 6 bases, and 14 bases had no gene match. In germline, CDR1 is MDHEN, CDR2 SYDVKM.

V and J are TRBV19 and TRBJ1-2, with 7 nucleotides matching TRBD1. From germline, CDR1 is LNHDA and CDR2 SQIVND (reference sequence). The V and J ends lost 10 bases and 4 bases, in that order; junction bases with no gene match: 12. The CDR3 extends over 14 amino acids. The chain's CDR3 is CATYRGASGYGYTF. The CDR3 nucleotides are TGTGCCACTTACAGGGGCGCTTCCGGCTATGGCTACACCTTC.

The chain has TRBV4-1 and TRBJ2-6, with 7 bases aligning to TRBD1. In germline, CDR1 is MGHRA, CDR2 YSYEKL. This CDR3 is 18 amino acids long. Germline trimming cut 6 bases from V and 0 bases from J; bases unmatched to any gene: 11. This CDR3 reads CASSPRQGTTSGANVLTF. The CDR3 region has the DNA TGCGCCAGCAGTCCTCGACAGGGAACAACCTCTGGGGCCAACGTCCTGACTTTC.

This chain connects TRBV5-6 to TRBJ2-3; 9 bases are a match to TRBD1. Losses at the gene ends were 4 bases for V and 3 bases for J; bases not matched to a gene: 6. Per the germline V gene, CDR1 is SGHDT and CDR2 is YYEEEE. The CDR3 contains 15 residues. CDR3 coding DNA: TGTGCCAGCAGCGCGGACAGGGGTCTAACAGATACGCAGTATTTT. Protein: CASSADRGLTDTQYF. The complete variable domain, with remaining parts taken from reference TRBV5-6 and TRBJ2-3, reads DAGVTQSPTHLIKTRGQQVTLRCSPKSGHDTVSWYQQALGQGPQFIFQYYEEEERQRGNFPDRFSGHQFPNYSSELNVNALLLGDSALYLCASSADRGLTDTQYFGPGTRLTVL.